This record concerns one T cell receptor (beta chain) sequence. Its specificity is unknown. The data belong to a study of T-cell reconstitution after alpha-beta-depleted transplantation in children. Study findings and constraints: Reportedly, only several hundred clones from non-depleted graft cells drove alpha-beta T-cell counts at about two months. The study traced high day-60 TCRbeta diversity in some patients to surviving recipient T cells and thymic progenitors. When one year had passed after transplant, most T-cell counts and diversity came from newly produced T cells.

Preparing the TCRbeta library involved the use of unique molecular identifiers. MiXCR, applied by TCRdb to the PCR reads, yields one record per CDR3 protein. The table lists 700,000 or so distinct CDR3 sequences, over 10% of them singletons. The germline CDR1 and CDR2 sequences are GTSNPN and SVGIG (reference sequence). Trimming cost V 1 base and J 0 bases; bases outside gene matches: 12. CDR3 size: 19 residues. The chain is built from TRBV30 and TRBJ2-6, with 7 bases lining up with TRBD1. The sequences come from PBMCs, collected before TCRalphabeta/CD19-depleted stem cell transplant. The receptor was isolated from a girl aged 2 to 10 with congenital amegakaryocytic thrombocytopenia, due to receive a stem cell transplant. The DNA for the CDR3 is TGTGCCTGGAGTGGAGCTAGCCGGGACAGAATCTCTGGGGCCAACGTCCTGACTTTC. Residues: CAWSGASRDRISGANVLTF. Combining the CDR3 with reference TRBV30 and TRBJ2-6 gives the whole variable domain SQTIHQWPATLVQPVGSPLSLECTVEGTSNPNLYWYRQAAGRGLQLLFYSVGIGQISSEVPQNLSASRPQDRQFILSSKKLLLSDSGFYLCAWSGASRDRISGANVLTFGAGSRLTVL.